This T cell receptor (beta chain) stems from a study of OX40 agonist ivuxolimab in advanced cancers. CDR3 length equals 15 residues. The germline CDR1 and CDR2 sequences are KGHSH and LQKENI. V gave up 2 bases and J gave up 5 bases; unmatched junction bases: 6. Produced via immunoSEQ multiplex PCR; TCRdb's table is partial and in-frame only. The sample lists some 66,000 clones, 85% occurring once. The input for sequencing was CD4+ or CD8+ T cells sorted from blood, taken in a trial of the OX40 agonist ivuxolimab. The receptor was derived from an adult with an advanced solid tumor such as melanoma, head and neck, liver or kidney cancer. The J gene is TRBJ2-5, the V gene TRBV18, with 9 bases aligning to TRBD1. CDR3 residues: CASSPGTGSVETQYF. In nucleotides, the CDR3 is TGTGCCAGCTCACCAGGGACAGGGTCGGTGGAGACCCAGTACTTC.